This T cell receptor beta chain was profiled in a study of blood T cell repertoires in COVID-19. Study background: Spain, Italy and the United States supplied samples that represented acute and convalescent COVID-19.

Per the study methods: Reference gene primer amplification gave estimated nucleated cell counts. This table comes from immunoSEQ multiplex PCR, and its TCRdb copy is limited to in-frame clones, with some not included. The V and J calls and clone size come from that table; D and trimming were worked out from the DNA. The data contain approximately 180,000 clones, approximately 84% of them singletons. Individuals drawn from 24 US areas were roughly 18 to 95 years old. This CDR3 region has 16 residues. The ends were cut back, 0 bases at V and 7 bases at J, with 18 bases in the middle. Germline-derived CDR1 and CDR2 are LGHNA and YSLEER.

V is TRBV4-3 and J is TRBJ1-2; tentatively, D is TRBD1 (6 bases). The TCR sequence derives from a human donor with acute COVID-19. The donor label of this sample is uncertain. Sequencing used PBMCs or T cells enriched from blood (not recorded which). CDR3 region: CASSQDSGRGASGYTF. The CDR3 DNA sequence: TGCGCCAGCAGCCAAGATTCTGGTCGGGGGGCCAGTGGCTACACCTTC.